This entry lists 23 T cell receptor beta chains sequenced from one sample in a study of regulatory T cells in long-lasting Graves disease. Time point: newly diagnosed GD, antithyroid drugs for less than 3 months. The TCR library was made from RNA extracted from PBMCs. With iRepertoire HTBI primers and Arm-PCR of CDR3 regions, TCR beta libraries were built. Using its own MiXCR run on the multiplex PCR reads, TCRdb lists one record per CDR3 protein. The sample consists of under 800,000 distinct CDR3 sequences, approximately 15% of them appearing once. The same sample was also studied in work on T cells in Graves' hyperthyroidism and ophthalmopathy.

This specimen was peripheral blood mononuclear cells (PBMCs), taken at new diagnosis, from a patient treated with antithyroid drugs. These receptors all come from a woman in her twenties or thirties with Graves disease.

This clonotype was counted a few times. This chain links TRBV30 with TRBJ2-3, with a weak D call TRBD1 (5 bases). There are 11 residues in the CDR3. V was clipped by 1 base and J by 7 bases, with 6 bases between them. Germline V gene data show CDR1 as GTSNPN and CDR2 as SVGIG (reference sequence). DNA of the CDR3: TGTGCCTGGAGTGGGGGCTATACGCAGTATTTT. Encoded protein: CAWSGGYTQYF.

This clonotype was seen a few times. This may be a read error, as it is one base from a much larger clone. The chain links TRBV6-5 to TRBJ1-1; D gene ambiguous. The CDR3 is 13 amino acids. Looked up from germline, CDR1 is MNHEY and CDR2 is SVGAGI. V shed 4 bases and J shed 1 base, with 7 bases lying between them. CDR3 DNA: TGTGCCAGCAGTTCACAGCGGAACACTGAAGCTTTCTTT. This translates into CASSSQRNTEAFF.

This clonotype was counted at least ten times. This chain links TRBV2 with TRBJ1-2; D is unclear. The CDR3 sequence is 15 residues long. V lost 4 bases, J lost 0 bases, and 12 bases lay in between. Per germline, CDR1 SNHLY and CDR2 FYNNEI. The CDR3: CASSGSGIANYGYTF. CDR3 DNA sequence: TGTGCCAGCAGTGGATCAGGCATCGCTAACTATGGCTACACCTTC. The full variable domain, its missing parts supplied by reference TRBV2 and TRBJ1-2, is EPEVTQTPSHQVTQMGQEVILRCVPISNHLYFYWYRQILGQKVEFLVSFYNNEISEKSEIFDDQFSVERPDGSNFTLKIRSTKLEDSAMYFCASSGSGIANYGYTFGSGTRLTVV.

This clonotype has ten or more counts. V and J are TRBV12-3 or TRBV12-4 and TRBJ2-2; D gene uncertain. This CDR3 has 13 amino acids. V was pared by 2 bases and J by 7 bases, with 8 bases between. The CDR3 region is CASSLLTHGELFF. CDR3 bases: TGTGCCAGCAGTTTACTTACTCACGGGGAGCTGTTTTTT.

This clonotype was counted ten times or more. The chain employs TRBV2 and TRBJ1-3; 9 nucleotides match TRBD1. The germline V gene encodes CDR1 SNHLY and CDR2 FYNNEI. CDR3 length: 14 amino acids. V lost 8 bases to trimming and J lost 8 bases; unmatched junction nucleotides: 10. DNA of the CDR3: TGTGCCAGCGGCTCGTCCCGGGACAGGGACACCATATATTTT. This gives the protein CASGSSRDRDTIYF.

J is TRBJ1-4 and V is TRBV2; possibly TRBD1 for D (5 bases). This CDR3 spans 16 amino acids. Germline CDR1 SNHLY, CDR2 FYNNEI. V was trimmed by 7 bases and J by 1 base, leaving 16 bases between them. The CDR3 region has the DNA TGTGCCAGCACCTCACAGGCCGGTCTAACTAATGAAAAACTGTTTTTT. It specifies CASTSQAGLTNEKLFF.

This clonotype was recorded only once. CDR3 sequence reads: CASSAGQEPSYEQYF. CDR3 bases: TGTGCCAGCAGCGCGGGACAGGAGCCCTCCTACGAGCAGTACTTC. The genes are TRBV7-9 and TRBJ2-7, with 8 bases identical to TRBD1. From germline, CDR1 is SEHNR and CDR2 FQNEAQ (reference sequence). This CDR3 has 15 amino acids. The V segment lost 5 bases and the J segment 0 bases; nucleotides outside the gene matches: 6.

This clonotype was observed many times. The CDR3 is CSARRQGDEKLFF. In nucleotides, the CDR3 is TGCAGTGCTCGGCGACAGGGCGATGAAAAACTGTTTTTT. This chain uses TRBV20-1 with TRBJ1-4; 7 positions match TRBD1. Germline V gene data show CDR1 as DFQATT and CDR2 as SNEGSKA (reference sequence). This CDR3 contains 13 residues. J lost 6 bases, V lost 5 bases, and 6 bases had no gene match.

The chain is built from TRBV5-4 and TRBJ2-7; D is perhaps TRBD1 (5 bases). From germline, CDR1 is SGHNT and CDR2 YYREEE (reference sequence). The length of the CDR3 is 14 residues. The ends were cut back, 0 bases at V and 5 bases at J, with 12 bases in the middle. In DNA, the CDR3 is TGTGCCAGCAGCTTGGATGACAGCCTACACGAGCAGTACTTC. Its protein product is CASSLDDSLHEQYF. The full variable domain, in which reference TRBV5-4 and TRBJ2-7 provide the parts outside the CDR3, is ETGVTQSPTHLIKTRGQQVTLRCSSQSGHNTVSWYQQALGQGPQFIFQYYREEENGRGNFPPRFSGLQFPNYSSELNVNALELDDSALYLCASSLDDSLHEQYFGPGTRLTVT.

This clonotype has only a few counts. The J gene is TRBJ2-1, the V gene TRBV20-1; 9 bases fit TRBD1. This CDR3 region has 16 residues. Germline CDR1 reads DFQATT; CDR2 reads SNEGSKA (reference sequence). The junction had 13 bases not matched to a gene; V was cut back by 4 bases and J by 6 bases. The CDR3 DNA sequence: TGCAGTGCTAACGCTGCCGGGACAGGGAAAGGCAATGAGCAGTTCTTC. It codes for CSANAAGTGKGNEQFF.

This clonotype showed up just a few times. This chain connects TRBV28 to TRBJ2-7; D gene uncertain. In germline, CDR1 is MDHEN, CDR2 SYDVKM. This CDR3 has 14 residues. V lost 2 bases and J 2 bases, leaving 10 bases between the germline ends. CDR3 region: CASSLAGTTYEQYF. CDR3 DNA: TGTGCCAGCAGTTTAGCAGGAACGACCTACGAGCAGTACTTC.

V gene TRBV3-1 combines with J gene TRBJ2-1; perhaps TRBD1 as D (5 bases). The germline CDR1 and CDR2 sequences are LGHDT and YNNKEL (reference sequence). The CDR3 loop spans 12 amino acids. V shed 10 bases and J shed 8 bases, with 15 bases lying between them. The CDR3 loop reads CATSGRIDEQFF. Here the CDR3 DNA reads TGTGCCACCTCAGGGCGCATTGATGAGCAGTTCTTC.

This clonotype was detected a few times. The CDR3 sequence is CSARILTGGINQPQHF. The CDR3 nucleotides are TGCAGTGCTAGAATCCTTACAGGGGGCATCAATCAGCCCCAGCATTTT. The rearrangement joins TRBV20-1 to TRBJ1-5; 9 nucleotides align to TRBD1. V was pared by 2 bases and J by 3 bases, with 8 bases of the junction left unmatched. Per germline, CDR1 DFQATT and CDR2 SNEGSKA (reference sequence). The CDR3 has 16 residues.

A few counts support this clonotype. The rearrangement links TRBV5-1 to TRBJ2-7; D might be TRBD1 (6 bases). CDR1 SGHRS and CDR2 YFSETQ come from the germline V gene. The CDR3 is made up of 16 amino acids. V lost 0 bases, J lost 3 bases, and 16 bases lay in between. Here the CDR3 reads CASSLGPVGQNYEQYF. The CDR3 DNA reads TGCGCCAGCAGCTTGGGCCCGGTGGGACAAAACTACGAGCAGTACTTC.

This chain links TRBV20-1 with TRBJ1-4; D not resolved. Germline lookup yields CDR1 DFQATT and CDR2 SNEGSKA (reference sequence). The germline V and J ends were trimmed by 5 bases and 5 bases, with 6 bases remaining between them. There are 11 residues in the CDR3. DNA for the CDR3: TGCAGTGCTCATACAAATGAAAAACTGTTTTTT. This sequence encodes CSAHTNEKLFF.

This clonotype was counted many times. This chain connects TRBV20-1 to TRBJ1-1; D call uncertain. V was pared by 0 bases and J by 4 bases, with 12 bases between. The CDR3 contains 14 residues. The germline CDR1 and CDR2 sequences are DFQATT and SNEGSKA (reference sequence). The CDR3 nucleotides read TGCAGTGCTAGAGATCCTGGTGGGGTCACTGAAGCTTTCTTT. This translates into CSARDPGGVTEAFF.

This clonotype was found a few times. The rearrangement joins TRBV6-2 or TRBV6-3 to TRBJ2-1; D perhaps matches TRBD2 (6 bases). The CDR3 runs to 16 residues. The V and J ends lost 4 bases and 0 bases respectively, with 13 bases between them. The germline CDR1 and CDR2 sequences are MNHEY and SVGEGT. The CDR3 DNA reads as TGTGCCAGCAGTTGGGACTTCACGAGCTCCTACAATGAGCAGTTCTTC. It encodes CASSWDFTSSYNEQFF.

The sample holds many counts of this clonotype. The chain recombines TRBV12-3 or TRBV12-4 with TRBJ2-1; perhaps TRBD2 as D (6 bases). The CDR3 length is 13 residues. The V end lost 7 bases, the J end lost 6 bases, and 13 bases lay between the germline ends. The CDR3 protein is CASTKLALNEQFF. The CDR3 nucleotides read TGTGCCAGCACCAAACTAGCTCTCAATGAGCAGTTCTTC.

This clonotype has a count of ten or more. The chain has TRBV6-2 or TRBV6-3 and TRBJ2-3, with D tentatively TRBD1 (5 bases). The V and J ends lost 10 bases and 4 bases respectively, with 18 bases between them. This CDR3 has 14 amino acids. CDR1 MNHEY and CDR2 SVGEGT come from the germline V gene. Here the CDR3 reads CATLSARAADTQYF. The CDR3 DNA is TGTGCCACCCTCTCAGCCAGGGCCGCAGATACGCAGTATTTT.

This clonotype was seen more than once but under ten times. V usage is TRBV30 and J usage is TRBJ1-3; D is unresolved. The CDR3 runs to 11 residues. Germline-derived CDR1 and CDR2 are GTSNPN and SVGIG (reference sequence). Trimming took 5 bases from V and 2 from J, leaving 4 bases between them. CDR3 in DNA: TGTGCCTGGGGCACTGGAAACACCATATATTTT. Its protein is CAWGTGNTIYF.

In the case of this clonotype: A clone one base away is much larger, so this may be a read error. The chain employs TRBV11-2 and TRBJ1-5; D is unresolved. CDR1 and CDR2 (germline): SGHAT, FQNNGV. The CDR3 runs 12 residues. V shed 3 bases and J shed 12 bases, with 12 bases lying between them. The CDR3 DNA sequence: TGTGCCAGCAGCTTGCCTGGGGAGCTCCAGCATTTT. This codes for CASSLPGELQHF. The full variable domain, its missing parts supplied by reference TRBV11-2 and TRBJ1-5, is EAGVAQSPRYKIIEKRQSVAFWCNPISGHATLYWYQQILGQGPKLLIQFQNNGVVDDSQLPKDRFSAERLKGVDSTLKIQPAKLEDSAVYLCASSLPGELQHFGDGTRLSIL.

The chain uses TRBV5-1 and TRBJ2-1; 11 bases match TRBD2. This CDR3 contains 15 residues. Per the germline V gene, CDR1 is SGHRS and CDR2 is YFSETQ. Germline trimming cut 1 base from V and 9 bases from J; bases unmatched to any gene: 6. As DNA, the CDR3 is TGCGCCAGCAGCTTGTCGGGTAGCGGGAGGGGTGAGCAGTTCTTC. This sequence encodes CASSLSGSGRGEQFF. The full variable domain, its missing parts supplied by reference TRBV5-1 and TRBJ2-1, is KAGVTQTPRYLIKTRGQQVTLSCSPISGHRSVSWYQQTPGQGLQFLFEYFSETQRNKGNFPGRFSGRQFSNSRSEMNVSTLELGDSALYLCASSLSGSGRGEQFFGPGTRLTVL.

V gene TRBV19 combines with J gene TRBJ2-1, with D possibly TRBD2 on 5 matching bases. V lost 1 base, J lost 9 bases, and 16 bases lay in between. The CDR3 contains 15 residues. CDR1 and CDR2 from the germline V gene are LNHDA and SQIVND (reference sequence). CDR3 in DNA: TGTGCCAGTAGTATAGGTCTAGCCGGTGAGATTGAGCAGTTCTTC. Its translation: CASSIGLAGEIEQFF.